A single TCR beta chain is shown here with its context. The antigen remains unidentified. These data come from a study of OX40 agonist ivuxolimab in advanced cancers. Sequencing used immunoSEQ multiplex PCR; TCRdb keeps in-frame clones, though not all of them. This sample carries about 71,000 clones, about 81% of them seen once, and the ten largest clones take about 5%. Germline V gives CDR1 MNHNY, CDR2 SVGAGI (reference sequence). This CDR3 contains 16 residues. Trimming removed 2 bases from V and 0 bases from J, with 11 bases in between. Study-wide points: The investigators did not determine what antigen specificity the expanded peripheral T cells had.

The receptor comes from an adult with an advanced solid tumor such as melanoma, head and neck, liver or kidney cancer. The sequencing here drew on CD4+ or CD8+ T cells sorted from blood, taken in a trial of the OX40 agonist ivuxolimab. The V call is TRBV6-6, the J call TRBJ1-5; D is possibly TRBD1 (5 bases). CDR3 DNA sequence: TGTGCCAGCAGTTACGGGGCAGATTATAGCAATCAGCCCCAGCATTTT. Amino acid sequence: CASSYGADYSNQPQHF.